The rows below give T cell receptor beta chains drawn from one sample of a study of shared clonotypes between healthy human individuals. Produced via immunoSEQ multiplex PCR; TCRdb's table is partial and in-frame only. The sample consists of more than 2 million clones, under 97% of them appearing once. Sample: naive CD4+ T cells sorted from blood. The receptors come from a man younger than 30 in good health. Each CDR3 is given with its conserved first and last residue. Each record gives: D gene, V gene, J gene, CDR3 DNA, CDR3 protein. A D gene is named only where the DNA matches it firmly.

.	TRBV11-1	TRBJ2-5	TGTGCCAGCAGCTTAGATATAGGTCGAGAGACCCAGTACTTC	CASSLDIGRETQYF
TRBD1	TRBV5-1	TRBJ1-1	TGCGCCAGCAGCGCGGGACAGGGGGCGACTGAAGCTTTCTTT	CASSAGQGATEAFF
.	TRBV19	TRBJ1-6	TGTGCCAGTAGCGTTGCCCCCTATAATTCACCCCTCCACTTT	CASSVAPYNSPLHF
TRBD2	TRBV30	TRBJ2-1	TGTGCCTGGAGCAAGCGGGAGGGCCAAAACAATGAGCAGTTCTTC	CAWSKREGQNNEQFF
TRBD1	TRBV18	TRBJ2-7	TGTGCCAGCTCACCAACCGGGACAGGGGGCTGGTACGAGCAGTACTTC	CASSPTGTGGWYEQYF
TRBD1	TRBV6-1	TRBJ1-1	TGTGCCAGCAGTGAAGCCGGCTTAGGGACAGCCCGTTCTATAGCTTTCTTT	CASSEAGLGTARSIAFF
TRBD1	TRBV6-1	TRBJ1-2	TGTGCCAGCAGTGCCTTACCGGGACAGGGAGTAGGCTACACCTTC	CASSALPGQGVGYTF
.	TRBV2	TRBJ1-1	TGTGCCAGCAAGTTCTCTCCGGACGGCACTGAAGCTTTCTTT	CASKFSPDGTEAFF
.	TRBV4-3	TRBJ2-5	TGCGCCAGCAGCCAAGATTTGGTGGGAGTGCCAGAGACCCAGTACTTC	CASSQDLVGVPETQYF
.	TRBV21-1	TRBJ1-6	.	CATWGLGSNSPLHF
.	TRBV4-1	TRBJ2-2	TGCGCCAGCAGCCAAGAAGGCAGAACCGGGGAGCTGTTTTTT	CASSQEGRTGELFF
.	TRBV7-9	TRBJ2-3	TGTGCCAGCAGCTCCCCTAGGCCGGGGACCACAGATACGCAGTATTTT	CASSSPRPGTTDTQYF
TRBD1	TRBV11-3	TRBJ1-2	TGTGCCAGCAGCGGACAGGGGGAGGATGGCTACACCTTC	CASSGQGEDGYTF
.	TRBV18	TRBJ2-7	TGTGCCAGCTCACCGGAGAGGTACGAGCAGTACTTC	CASSPERYEQYF
TRBD2	TRBV11-2	TRBJ2-3	TGTGCCAGCAGGTTGTCGGGACTAGACACAGATACGCAGTATTTT	CASRLSGLDTDTQYF
.	TRBV11-3	TRBJ2-1	TGTGCCAGCAGCTTCGACAGCAACGGGAAACTAGGGCTTGATGAGCAGTTCTTC	CASSFDSNGKLGLDEQFF
.	TRBV4-1	TRBJ1-3	TGCGCCAGCAGCCAAGCAACATGGGAAAACTCTGGAAACACCATATATTTT	CASSQATWENSGNTIYF
TRBD1	TRBV28	TRBJ1-3	TGTGCCAGCAGTTTCGGACAGGGGCCTGGAAACACCATATATTTT	CASSFGQGPGNTIYF
TRBD2	TRBV5-6	TRBJ2-2	TGTGCCAGCAGCTTCCCTAGCGGGCCGAACACCGGGGAGCTGTTTTTT	CASSFPSGPNTGELFF
TRBD1	TRBV19	TRBJ1-6	TGTGCCAGTAGGAACCGGGACAGGGAAAGGTCACCCCTCCACTTT	CASRNRDRERSPLHF
TRBD1	TRBV7-2	TRBJ1-1	TGTGCCAGCAGGATAAACAGGGGGGATTTGACTGAAGCTTTCTTT	CASRINRGDLTEAFF
TRBD2	TRBV10-3	TRBJ2-7	TGTGCCATCAGTCAGGGGACTAGCGGCTCCTACGAGCAGTACTTC	CAISQGTSGSYEQYF